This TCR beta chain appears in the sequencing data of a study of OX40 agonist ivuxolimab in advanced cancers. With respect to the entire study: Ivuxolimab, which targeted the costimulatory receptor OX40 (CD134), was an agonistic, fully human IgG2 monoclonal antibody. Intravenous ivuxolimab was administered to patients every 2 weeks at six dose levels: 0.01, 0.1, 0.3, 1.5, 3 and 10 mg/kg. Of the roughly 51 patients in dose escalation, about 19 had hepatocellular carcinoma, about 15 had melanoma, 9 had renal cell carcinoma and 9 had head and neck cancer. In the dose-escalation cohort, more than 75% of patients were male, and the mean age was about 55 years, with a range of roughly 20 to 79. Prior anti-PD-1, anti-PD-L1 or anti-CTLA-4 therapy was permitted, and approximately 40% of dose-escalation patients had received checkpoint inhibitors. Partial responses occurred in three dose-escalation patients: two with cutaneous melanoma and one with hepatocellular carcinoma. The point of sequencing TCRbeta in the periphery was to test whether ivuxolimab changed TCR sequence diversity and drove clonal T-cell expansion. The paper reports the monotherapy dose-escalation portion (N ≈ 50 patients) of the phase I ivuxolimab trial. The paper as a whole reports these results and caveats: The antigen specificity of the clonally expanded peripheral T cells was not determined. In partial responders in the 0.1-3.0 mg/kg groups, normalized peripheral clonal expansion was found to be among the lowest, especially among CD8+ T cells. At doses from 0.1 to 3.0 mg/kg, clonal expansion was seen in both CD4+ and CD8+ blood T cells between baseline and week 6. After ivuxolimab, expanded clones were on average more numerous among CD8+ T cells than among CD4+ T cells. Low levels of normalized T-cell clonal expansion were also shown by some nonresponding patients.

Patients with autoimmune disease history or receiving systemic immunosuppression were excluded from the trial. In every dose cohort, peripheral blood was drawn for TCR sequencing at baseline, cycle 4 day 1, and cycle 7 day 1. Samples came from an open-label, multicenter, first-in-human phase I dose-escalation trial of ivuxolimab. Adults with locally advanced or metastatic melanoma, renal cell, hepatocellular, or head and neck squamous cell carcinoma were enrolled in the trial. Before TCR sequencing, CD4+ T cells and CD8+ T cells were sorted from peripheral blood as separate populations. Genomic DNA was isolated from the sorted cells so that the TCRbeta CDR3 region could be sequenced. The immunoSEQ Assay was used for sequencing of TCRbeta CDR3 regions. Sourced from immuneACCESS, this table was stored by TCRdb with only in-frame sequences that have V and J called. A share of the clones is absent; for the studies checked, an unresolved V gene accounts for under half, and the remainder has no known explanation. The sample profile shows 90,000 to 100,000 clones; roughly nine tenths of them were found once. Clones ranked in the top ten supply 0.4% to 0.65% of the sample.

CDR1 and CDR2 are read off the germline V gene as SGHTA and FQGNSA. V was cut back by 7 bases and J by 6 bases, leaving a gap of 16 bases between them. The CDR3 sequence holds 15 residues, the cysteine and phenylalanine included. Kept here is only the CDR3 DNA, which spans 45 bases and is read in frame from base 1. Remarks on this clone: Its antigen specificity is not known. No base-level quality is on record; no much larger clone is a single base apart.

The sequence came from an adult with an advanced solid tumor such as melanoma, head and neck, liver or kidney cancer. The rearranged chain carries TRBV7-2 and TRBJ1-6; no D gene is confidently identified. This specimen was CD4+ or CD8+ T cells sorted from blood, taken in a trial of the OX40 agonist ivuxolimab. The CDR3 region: CASNPRGAANSPLHF. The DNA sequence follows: TGTGCCAGCAACCCCCGTGGAGCTGCTAATTCACCCCTCCACTTT.